The clone carrying this TCR beta chain has only one observation. This specimen comes from a study of T cell changes during pregnancy in multiple sclerosis. CDR3 length: 15 residues. V trimming: 0 bases; J trimming: 3 bases; junction bases outside the gene matches: 4. Germline V gene data show CDR1 as LNHNV and CDR2 as YYDKDF (reference sequence). The assay was immunoSEQ multiplex PCR, and TCRdb's table has in-frame clones only and misses some. This sample carries under 70,000 clones, around 92% of them seen once, and the ten largest clones take approximately 2%. The origin of this receptor is a female donor in good health, enrolled as a control in a pregnancy study. This chain links TRBV15 with TRBJ1-2, with 7 bases lining up with TRBD1. The sample consisted of peripheral blood, taken in the third trimester of pregnancy. Written as DNA, the CDR3 is TGTGCCACCAGCAGAGACACAGGGGAACACTATGGCTACACCTTC. It codes for CATSRDTGEHYGYTF.